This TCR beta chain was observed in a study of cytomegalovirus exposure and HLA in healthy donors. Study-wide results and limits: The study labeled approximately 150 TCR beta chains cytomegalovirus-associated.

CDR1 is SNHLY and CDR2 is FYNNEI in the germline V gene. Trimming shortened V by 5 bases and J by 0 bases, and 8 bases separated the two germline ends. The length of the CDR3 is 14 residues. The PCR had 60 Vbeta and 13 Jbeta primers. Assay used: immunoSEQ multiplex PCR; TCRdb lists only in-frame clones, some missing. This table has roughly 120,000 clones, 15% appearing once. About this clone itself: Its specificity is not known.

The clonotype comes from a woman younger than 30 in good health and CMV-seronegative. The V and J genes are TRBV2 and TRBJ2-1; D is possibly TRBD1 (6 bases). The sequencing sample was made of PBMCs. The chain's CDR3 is CASSQGSSYNEQFF. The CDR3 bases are TGTGCCAGCAGTCAGGGGAGCTCCTACAATGAGCAGTTCTTC. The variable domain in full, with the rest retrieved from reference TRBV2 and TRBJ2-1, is EPEVTQTPSHQVTQMGQEVILRCVPISNHLYFYWYRQILGQKVEFLVSFYNNEISEKSEIFDDQFSVERPDGSNFTLKIRSTKLEDSAMYFCASSQGSSYNEQFFGPGTRLTVL.